This TCR beta chain was sequenced during a study of blood T cells in healthy people across ages. This CDR3 region has 15 residues. After removal of 5 bases from V and 6 bases from J, the junction contained 6 bases not matched to a gene. The authors ran a second PCR of roughly 6 to 12 cycles using a sample-barcoded 5' primer and a J-beta primer mix. TCRdb reanalysed the 5' RACE reads using MiXCR and keeps one entry per CDR3 protein. This table has about 1,800,000 distinct CDR3 sequences, about 30% appearing once. The receptor was isolated from a woman in her twenties or thirties in good health. What was sequenced was blood. V usage is TRBV12-3 or TRBV12-4 and J usage is TRBJ2-2; 10 bases line up with TRBD2. As DNA, the CDR3 is TGTGCCAGCAGTCAGCGGGAGGGCCGGGCCGGGGAGCTGTTTTTT. It yields the protein CASSQREGRAGELFF.